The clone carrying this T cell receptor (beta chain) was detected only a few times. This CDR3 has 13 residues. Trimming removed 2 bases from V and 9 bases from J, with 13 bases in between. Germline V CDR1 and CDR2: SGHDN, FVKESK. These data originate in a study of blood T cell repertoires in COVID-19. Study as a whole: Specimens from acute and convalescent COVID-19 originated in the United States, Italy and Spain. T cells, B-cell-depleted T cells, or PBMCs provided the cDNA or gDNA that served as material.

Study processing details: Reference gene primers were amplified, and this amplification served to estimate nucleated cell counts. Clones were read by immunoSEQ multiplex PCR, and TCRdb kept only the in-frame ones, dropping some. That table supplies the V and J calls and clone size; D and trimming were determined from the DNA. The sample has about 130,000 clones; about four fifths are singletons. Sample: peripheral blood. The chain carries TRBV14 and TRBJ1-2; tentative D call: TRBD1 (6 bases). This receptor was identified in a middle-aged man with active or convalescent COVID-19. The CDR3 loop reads CASSQRIQGSYTF. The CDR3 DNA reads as TGTGCCAGCAGCCAACGGATACAGGGTAGCTACACCTTC.